The next 14 T cell receptor beta chains were all read from a single sample in a study of blood T cell repertoires in COVID-19. The protocol was immunoSEQ multiplex PCR, while the TCRdb copy is restricted to in-frame clones and leaves out a portion. The sample records 150,000 to 190,000 clones, around 83% being singletons. Material: peripheral blood. The receptor source for this set is a woman in her 50s with acute or convalescent COVID-19.

V gene TRBV5-1 combines with J gene TRBJ2-1, with TRBD2 matching 11 bases. This CDR3 has 16 amino acids. The germline CDR1 and CDR2 sequences are SGHRS and YFSETQ. V dropped 4 bases and J dropped 9; count of bases not matched to a gene: 12. In nucleotides, the CDR3 is TGCGCCAGCAGCCCCAAACTAGCGGGAGCCCTCAGTGAGCAGTTCTTC. This translates into CASSPKLAGALSEQFF.

This clone was observed once. This chain links TRBV18 with TRBJ2-2; 8 bases match TRBD1. The J segment lost 0 bases and the V segment lost 3 bases, leaving 12 bases of the junction unmatched. Germline V gene sequence: CDR1 KGHSH, CDR2 LQKENI. The CDR3 spans 19 residues. CDR3 sequence (DNA): TGTGCCAGCTCACCCCTAGTTGGACAGGGAATTACGAACACCGGGGAGCTGTTTTTT. This encodes CASSPLVGQGITNTGELFF.

The sample holds one count of this clone. This chain links TRBV9 with TRBJ1-6; TRBD1 might be the D (5 bases). The V end lost 3 bases, the J end lost 6 bases, and 10 bases lay between the germline ends. Germline V CDR1 and CDR2: SGDLS, YYNGEE. This CDR3 is built from 14 residues. The CDR3 region has the DNA TGTGCCAGCAGCGCGGGGGGAAGTAATTCACCCCTCCACTTT. It is translated as CASSAGGSNSPLHF.

The chain is built from TRBV27 and TRBJ1-5; 9 nucleotides line up with TRBD1. CDR1 is MNHEY and CDR2 is SMNVEV in the germline V gene (reference sequence). This CDR3 comprises 15 residues. V shed 4 bases, J shed 1 base, and the junction held 2 bases outside the gene matches. CDR3 nucleotide sequence: TGTGCCAGCAGTTCGACAGGGGGGAGCAATCAGCCCCAGCATTTT. Its protein product is CASSSTGGSNQPQHF.

The rearrangement uses TRBV7-2 and TRBJ1-1; no clear D. V was cut by 8 bases and J by 3 bases, with 7 bases left in between. In germline, CDR1 is SGHTA, CDR2 FQGNSA. CDR3 length: 11 amino acids. The CDR3 here is CASGEYTEAFF. CDR3 coding DNA: TGTGCCAGCGGGGAGTACACTGAAGCTTTCTTT. Full variable domain (outside the CDR3, taken from reference TRBV7-2 and TRBJ1-1): GAGVSQSPSNKVTEKGKDVELRCDPISGHTALYWYRQSLGQGLEFLIYFQGNSAPDKSGLPSDRFSAERTGGSVSTLTIQRTQQEDSAVYLCASGEYTEAFFGQGTRLTVV.

The chain links TRBV27 to TRBJ2-1, with 7 nucleotides matching TRBD2. The CDR3 extends over 17 amino acids. V shed 5 bases and J 0 bases; nucleotides not matched to a gene: 10. CDR1 and CDR2 (germline): MNHEY, SMNVEV (reference sequence). The CDR3 bases are TGTGCCAGCAGTCCCCTACTAGCGACGAGCTCCTACAATGAGCAGTTCTTC. Translating it yields CASSPLLATSSYNEQFF.

The gene calls are TRBV6-5 and TRBJ2-7, with 9 bases matching TRBD1. CDR1 is MNHEY, CDR2 SVGAGI, per germline. V trimming: 5 bases; J trimming: 2 bases; junction bases outside the gene matches: 4. The CDR3 consists of 14 residues. CDR3 sequence reads: CASSRQGGPYEQYF. The CDR3 DNA reads as TGTGCCAGCAGTCGACAGGGGGGGCCCTACGAGCAGTACTTC.

CDR3 amino acids: CASSPGLVDGANVLTF. The DNA of the CDR3 is TGTGCCAGCAGTCCAGGACTAGTGGATGGGGCCAACGTCCTGACTTTC. The V call is TRBV2, the J call TRBJ2-6, with 7 nucleotides matching TRBD2. Germline V CDR1 and CDR2: SNHLY, FYNNEI. The V gene end was trimmed by 5 bases and the J gene end by 3 bases; junction bases not matched to a gene: 7. There are 16 residues in the CDR3.

CDR3 amino acids: CASSLTGVHNEQFF. The DNA for the CDR3 is TGTGCCAGCAGCTTAACAGGGGTTCACAATGAGCAGTTCTTC. This chain connects TRBV5-8 to TRBJ2-1; 7 bases map to TRBD1. J was trimmed by 5 bases and V by 2 bases; bases with no gene match: 4. The CDR3 totals 14 residues. Germline CDR1 SGHTS, CDR2 YDEGEE.

This rearrangement joins TRBV6-6 to TRBJ2-2, with TRBD2 identical over 8 bases. Germline CDR1 is MNHNY and CDR2 is SVGAGI (reference sequence). Germline trimming cut 11 bases from V and 0 bases from J; bases unmatched to any gene: 2. The CDR3 totals 13 residues. CDR3 region: CAVSGTNTGELFF. CDR3 DNA: TGTGCCGTTAGCGGGACGAACACCGGGGAGCTGTTTTTT.

The chain couples TRBV7-2 to TRBJ2-1, with 10 bases lining up with TRBD1. Trimming at V came to 3 bases and at J to 2 bases, leaving 1 base not matched to a gene. Germline V gene data show CDR1 as SGHTA and CDR2 as FQGNSA. The CDR3 spans 15 residues. CDR3 region: CASSFGTGAYNEQFF. Written as DNA, the CDR3 is TGTGCCAGCAGCTTCGGGACAGGGGCCTACAATGAGCAGTTCTTC.

The gene calls are TRBV6-2 or TRBV6-3 and TRBJ1-1, with 7 bases lining up with TRBD1. Trimming removed 5 bases from V and 5 bases from J; junction bases left unmatched: 8. Germline V gene lookup returns CDR1 MNHEY and CDR2 SVGEGT. This CDR3 region has 14 residues. CDR3 residues: CASSGVTGRTEAFF. In DNA, the CDR3 is TGTGCCAGCAGTGGGGTGACAGGGAGGACTGAAGCTTTCTTT.

This sequence joins TRBV15 and TRBJ2-3, with 7 positions matching TRBD2. Germline lookup yields CDR1 LNHNV and CDR2 YYDKDF (reference sequence). With V trimmed by 4 bases and J by 0 bases, 4 bases remained unmatched. This CDR3 spans 15 amino acids. CDR3 amino acids: CATSTKRGSTDTQYF. The CDR3 DNA follows: TGTGCCACCAGCACCAAGCGGGGCAGCACAGATACGCAGTATTTT.

The CDR3 here is CASSTQGQAFF. CDR3 bases: TGTGCCAGCTCAACACAGGGGCAAGCTTTCTTT. V gene TRBV18 combines with J gene TRBJ1-1; 7 bases fit TRBD1. The V gene's germline CDR1 is KGHSH and CDR2 LQKENI. With V trimmed by 5 bases and J by 9 bases, 3 bases remained unmatched. The CDR3 totals 11 residues.